This record covers a single T cell receptor beta chain. Its target is not known. Between the trimmed V and J ends, which lost 3 bases and 2 bases, there was a span of 6 bases. This CDR3 contains 13 residues. Germline lookup yields CDR1 MGHRA and CDR2 YSYEKL. Produced via immunoSEQ multiplex PCR; TCRdb's table is partial and in-frame only. In the table there are 30,000 to 35,000 clones, 85% to 90% of which are singletons. These data belong to a study of T cells in localized non-small cell lung cancer. Findings and caveats of the study: Longer overall survival accompanied higher blood T cell density. Uninvolved adjacent lung had more T cell clonality than any other tissue, topping tumor. In adjacent lung appeared a median roughly 56 of the top 100 tumor clones. Tumor samples were not multi-region, leaving intratumor heterogeneity unexcluded.

Specimen: peripheral blood, collected before any cancer treatment. The TCR sequence derives from a female donor of 60 years or more with stage I lung adenocarcinoma. The chain uses TRBV4-1 and TRBJ2-3; D gene uncertain. CDR3 bases: TGCGCCAGCAGCCAGGTACTCACAGATACGCAGTATTTT. Amino acid sequence: CASSQVLTDTQYF.